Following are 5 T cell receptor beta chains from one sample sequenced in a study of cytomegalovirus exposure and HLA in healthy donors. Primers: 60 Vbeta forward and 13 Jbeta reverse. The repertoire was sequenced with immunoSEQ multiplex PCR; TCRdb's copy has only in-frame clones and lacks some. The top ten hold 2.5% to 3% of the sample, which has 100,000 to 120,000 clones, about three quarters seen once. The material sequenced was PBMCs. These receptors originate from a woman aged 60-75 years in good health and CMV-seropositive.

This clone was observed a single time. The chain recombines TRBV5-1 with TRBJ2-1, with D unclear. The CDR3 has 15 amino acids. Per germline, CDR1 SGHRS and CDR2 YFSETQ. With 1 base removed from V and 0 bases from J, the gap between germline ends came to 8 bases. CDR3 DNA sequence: TGCGCCAGCAGCTTGTTGTCGGGCTCCTACAATGAGCAGTTCTTC. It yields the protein CASSLLSGSYNEQFF.

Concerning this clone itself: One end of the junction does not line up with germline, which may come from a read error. The chain's CDR3 is CSSSPQYGYTF. The CDR3 DNA follows: TGTTCCAGCAGTCCCCAATATGGCTACACCTTC. The rearrangement uses TRBV7-9 and TRBJ1-2; D not resolved. Germline CDR1 SEHNR, CDR2 FQNEAQ (reference sequence). There are 11 residues in the CDR3.

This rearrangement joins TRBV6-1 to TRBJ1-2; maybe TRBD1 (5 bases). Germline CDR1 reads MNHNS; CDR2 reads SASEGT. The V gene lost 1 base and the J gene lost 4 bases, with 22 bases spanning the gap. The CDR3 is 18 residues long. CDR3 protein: CASSEGWGGRAVGYGYTF. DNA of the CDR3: TGTGCCAGCAGTGAAGGGTGGGGTGGCAGGGCGGTGGGCTATGGCTACACCTTC.

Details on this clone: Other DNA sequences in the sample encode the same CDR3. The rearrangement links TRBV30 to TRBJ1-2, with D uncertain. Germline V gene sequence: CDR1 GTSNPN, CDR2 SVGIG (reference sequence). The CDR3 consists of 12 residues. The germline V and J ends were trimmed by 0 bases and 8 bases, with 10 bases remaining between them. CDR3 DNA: TGTGCCTGGAGTGTAACTGCCTGGGGCTACACCTTC. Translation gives CAWSVTAWGYTF.

CDR3: CASSETGTLTDTQYF. CDR3 nucleotide sequence: TGCGCCAGCAGTGAAACCGGGACACTCACAGATACGCAGTATTTT. The chain joins TRBV10-1 to TRBJ2-3; possible D gene TRBD1, 6 bases. The CDR3 covers 15 residues. V gave up 3 bases and J gave up 2 bases, with 12 bases separating them. Looked up from germline, CDR1 is WNHNN and CDR2 is SYGVQD (reference sequence).